Listed here are 21 T cell receptor beta chains from one sample, sequenced in a study of beta chain features in type 1 diabetes. Expressed TCRB transcripts got sequenced, as all isolated RNA was reverse transcribed. Some clones are missing from TCRdb's copy, which holds only in-frame ones; the method was immunoSEQ multiplex PCR. Among about 220,000 clones listed, roughly a tenth were seen once. Sequenced: central memory CD4+ T cells from blood. The source is a man between 18 and 35 years old in good health.

This chain connects TRBV6-5 to TRBJ1-2; D ambiguous. The CDR3 is 14 residues long. Germline CDR1 reads MNHEY; CDR2 reads SVGAGI. The ends were cut back, 0 bases at V and 9 bases at J, with 14 bases in the middle. The CDR3 bases are TGTGCCAGCAGTTACTCGGTCCGCCGACAAAGCTACACCTTC. This encodes CASSYSVRRQSYTF.

The sample holds a few counts of this clone. CDR3 nucleotide sequence: TGTGCCAGCAGCTTAGCCGGGACAGCTGGGGTCCACGAGCAGTACTTC. It codes for CASSLAGTAGVHEQYF. The genes are TRBV7-6 and TRBJ2-7; 7 positions match TRBD1. The CDR3 covers 16 residues. Germline lookup yields CDR1 SGHVS and CDR2 FNYEAQ. V gave up 0 bases and J gave up 5 bases; unmatched junction bases: 10.

This chain joins TRBV28 and TRBJ2-7; D not certain. This CDR3 comprises 11 residues. Germline V gene lookup returns CDR1 MDHEN and CDR2 SYDVKM. Trimming removed 4 bases from V and 5 bases from J, with 6 bases in between. CDR3 region: CASSSRNEQYF. The CDR3 DNA follows: TGTGCCAGCAGTTCCCGTAACGAGCAGTACTTC. The full variable domain, rest sourced from reference TRBV28 and TRBJ2-7, is DVKVTQSSRYLVKRTGEKVFLECVQDMDHENMFWYRQDPGLGLRLIYFSYDVKMKEKGDIPEGYSVSREKKERFSLILESASTNQTSMYLCASSSRNEQYFGPGTRLTVT.

In its sample, this clone was seen a few times. The chain is built from TRBV5-1 and TRBJ2-1, with 9 bases matching TRBD2. The CDR3 consists of 14 residues. Germline V gene data show CDR1 as SGHRS and CDR2 as YFSETQ. With V trimmed by 4 bases and J by 4 bases, 3 bases remained unmatched. CDR3 DNA sequence: TGCGCCAGCAGCAGAACTAGCGGGTACAATGAGCAGTTCTTC. It specifies CASSRTSGYNEQFF. The full variable domain, completed using reference TRBV5-1 and TRBJ2-1, is KAGVTQTPRYLIKTRGQQVTLSCSPISGHRSVSWYQQTPGQGLQFLFEYFSETQRNKGNFPGRFSGRQFSNSRSEMNVSTLELGDSALYLCASSRTSGYNEQFFGPGTRLTVL.

This clone was seen only a few times. The rearrangement joins TRBV19 to TRBJ1-2, with 8 positions matching TRBD1. The ends lost 6 bases at V and 5 bases at J; junction bases unmatched: 5. This CDR3 comprises 13 residues. Germline-derived CDR1 and CDR2 are LNHDA and SQIVND (reference sequence). The CDR3 sequence: CASRVGTGYGYTF. The CDR3 region has the DNA TGTGCCAGTAGAGTCGGGACAGGATATGGCTACACCTTC.

The chain combines TRBV18 with TRBJ2-7; perhaps TRBD1 as D (6 bases). This CDR3 has 14 residues. CDR1 is KGHSH, CDR2 LQKENI, per germline. V was clipped by 6 bases and J by 5 bases, with 17 bases between them. The CDR3 reads CASSPTQGLDEQYF. In DNA, the CDR3 is TGTGCCAGCTCCCCAACCCAGGGGCTCGACGAGCAGTACTTC.

The V call is TRBV7-6, the J call TRBJ1-2, with D perhaps TRBD1 (5 bases). Germline V CDR1 and CDR2: SGHVS, FNYEAQ. Trimming took off 2 bases at V and 8 bases at J, with 12 bases between the two ends. The CDR3 covers 13 residues. The CDR3 loop reads CASSLTAGLGYTF. In DNA, the CDR3 is TGTGCCAGCAGCTTAACGGCAGGGCTGGGCTACACCTTC.

The chain is built from TRBV19 and TRBJ2-1; D unclear. The CDR3 is made up of 12 amino acids. V dropped 6 bases and J dropped 6 bases, with 9 bases sitting between them. In germline, CDR1 is LNHDA, CDR2 SQIVND (reference sequence). CDR3 region: CASSLDINEQFF. Here the CDR3 DNA reads TGTGCCAGTAGCCTTGACATCAATGAGCAGTTCTTC.

This clone was recorded a few times. The chain couples TRBV19 to TRBJ1-5; 8 positions agree with TRBD1. V trimming: 6 bases; J trimming: 5 bases; junction bases outside the gene matches: 9. The CDR3 spans 15 residues. Germline V CDR1 and CDR2: LNHDA, SQIVND (reference sequence). CDR3 region: CASSRQGHSDQPQHF. The CDR3, as DNA: TGTGCCAGTAGCCGACAGGGGCACTCAGATCAGCCCCAGCATTTT.

This clone appeared many times. The rearrangement uses TRBV30 and TRBJ2-7, with D perhaps matching TRBD2 (5 bases). Per the germline V gene, CDR1 is GTSNPN and CDR2 is SVGIG (reference sequence). This CDR3 is 13 amino acids long. Trimming shortened V by 4 bases and J by 3 bases, and 13 bases separated the two germline ends. CDR3 DNA: TGTGCCTGGAATCTCGAGCGGCACTACGAGCAGTACTTC. This translates into CAWNLERHYEQYF.

Here the CDR3 DNA reads TGTGCCAGCAGCCTTGACGGAGGAAGTCAGCCCCAGCATTTT. This translates into CASSLDGGSQPQHF. The genes are TRBV4-2 and TRBJ1-5, with D uncertain. The CDR3 length is 14 residues. The V and J ends lost 4 bases and 6 bases respectively, with 13 bases between them. The germline V gene encodes CDR1 LGHNA and CDR2 YNFKEQ.

This clone was counted many times. This sequence joins TRBV7-2 and TRBJ2-3; D call uncertain. V gave up 3 bases and J gave up 4 bases, with 5 bases separating them. CDR3 length equals 12 residues. Germline V gene lookup returns CDR1 SGHTA and CDR2 FQGNSA. This CDR3 is CASSFGPDTQYF. The CDR3 DNA reads as TGTGCCAGCAGCTTCGGGCCAGATACGCAGTATTTT.

The chain couples TRBV2 to TRBJ2-5, with 8 positions matching TRBD2. Germline V gene lookup returns CDR1 SNHLY and CDR2 FYNNEI. The ends lost 4 bases at V and 13 bases at J; junction bases unmatched: 5. The CDR3 contains 11 residues. For the CDR3, the DNA is TGTGCCAGCAGTGGAGGCCTAGCGGGGTACTTC. Translated, it gives CASSGGLAGYF.

The V and J genes are TRBV6-5 and TRBJ2-3; 7 bases line up with TRBD2. This CDR3 comprises 15 residues. V lost 5 bases, J lost 2 bases, and 7 bases stayed unmatched. The germline V gene has CDR1 MNHEY and CDR2 SVGAGI. CDR3 region: CASSTGTTNTDTQYF. Here the CDR3 DNA reads TGTGCCAGCAGTACCGGGACTACCAACACAGATACGCAGTATTTT.

The V and J genes are TRBV18 and TRBJ2-5; 10 nucleotides agree with TRBD2. Trimming took 0 bases from V and 7 from J; bases not matched to a gene: 8. The CDR3 totals 16 residues. CDR1 KGHSH and CDR2 LQKENI come from the germline V gene. CDR3 sequence: CASSPPSSGRQGTQYF. DNA of the CDR3: TGTGCCAGCTCACCACCGTCTAGCGGGAGACAGGGGACCCAGTACTTC.

The chain recombines TRBV7-9 with TRBJ2-5; 8 bases agree with TRBD2. V shed 1 base, J shed 4 bases, and the junction held 8 bases outside the gene matches. Germline CDR1 and CDR2: SEHNR and FQNEAQ (reference sequence). The CDR3 is 16 amino acids. The CDR3: CASSLDDGREGETQYF. In DNA, the CDR3 is TGTGCCAGCAGCTTAGACGACGGGAGGGAGGGAGAGACCCAGTACTTC.

A few counts support this clone. This chain links TRBV9 with TRBJ2-3; no firm D call. CDR1 is SGDLS and CDR2 is YYNGEE in the germline V gene. The ends were cut back, 3 bases at V and 6 bases at J, with 11 bases in the middle. The CDR3 totals 13 residues. CDR3 DNA sequence: TGTGCCAGCAGCGCCTTTTCGGCCGATACGCAGTATTTT. Translated, it gives CASSAFSADTQYF. The variable domain in full, completed from reference TRBV9 and TRBJ2-3, reads DSGVTQTPKHLITATGQRVTLRCSPRSGDLSVYWYQQSLDQGLQFLIQYYNGEERAKGNILERFSAQQFPDLHSELNLSSLELGDSALYFCASSAFSADTQYFGPGTRLTVL.

There are a few counts of this clone. The V and J genes are TRBV30 and TRBJ2-3; 10 bases map to TRBD2. CDR1 and CDR2 (germline): GTSNPN, SVGIG (reference sequence). Losses at the gene ends were 2 bases for V and 5 bases for J; bases not matched to a gene: 4. The length of the CDR3 is 14 residues. The CDR3 loop is CAWSPGLAVDTQYF. For the CDR3, the DNA is TGTGCCTGGAGTCCAGGACTAGCGGTAGATACGCAGTATTTT.

This clone was picked up many times. This sequence joins TRBV29-1 and TRBJ1-2, with TRBD1 as a possible D gene (6 bases). CDR1 is SQVTM and CDR2 is ANQGSEA in the germline V gene. The CDR3 runs to 15 residues. V was trimmed by 3 bases and J by 2 bases, leaving 16 bases between them. The CDR3 region is CSVEADTGLNYGYTF. The CDR3 DNA reads as TGCAGCGTTGAGGCGGATACAGGGCTCAACTATGGCTACACCTTC.

The V gene is TRBV5-1, the J gene TRBJ2-3; TRBD2 might be the D (5 bases). This CDR3 has 14 amino acids. Trimming took off 5 bases at V and 1 base at J, with 11 bases between the two ends. CDR1 is SGHRS and CDR2 is YFSETQ in the germline V gene. CDR3: CASRREVRTDTQYF. The DNA of the CDR3 is TGCGCCAGCAGACGGGAAGTACGCACAGATACGCAGTATTTT.

This sequence joins TRBV7-2 and TRBJ2-7, with TRBD2 matching 9 bases. After removal of 1 base from V and 2 bases from J, the junction contained 6 bases not matched to a gene. The CDR3 runs 16 residues. CDR1 and CDR2 (germline): SGHTA, FQGNSA. As DNA, the CDR3 is TGTGCCAGCAGCTTAGATACGACTAGCGGCCCCTACGAGCAGTACTTC. Protein: CASSLDTTSGPYEQYF. Complete variable domain (other parts from reference TRBV7-2 and TRBJ2-7): GAGVSQSPSNKVTEKGKDVELRCDPISGHTALYWYRQSLGQGLEFLIYFQGNSAPDKSGLPSDRFSAERTGGSVSTLTIQRTQQEDSAVYLCASSLDTTSGPYEQYFGPGTRLTVT.